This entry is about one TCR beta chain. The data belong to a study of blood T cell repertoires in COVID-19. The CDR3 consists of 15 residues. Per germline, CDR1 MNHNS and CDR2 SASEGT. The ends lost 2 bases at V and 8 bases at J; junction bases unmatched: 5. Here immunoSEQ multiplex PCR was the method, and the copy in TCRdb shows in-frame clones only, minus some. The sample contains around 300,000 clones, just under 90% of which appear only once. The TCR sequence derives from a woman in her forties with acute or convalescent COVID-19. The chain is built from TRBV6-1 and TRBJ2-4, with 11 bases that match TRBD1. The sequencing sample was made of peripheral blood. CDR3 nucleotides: TGTGCCAGCAGTGAATGGTGGGACAGGGGGGACATTCAGTACTTC. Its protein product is CASSEWWDRGDIQYF.